One sample yielded the 30 T cell receptor beta chains listed below, sequenced in a study of control samples from healthy donors and cancer patients. Only in-frame clones appear in the TCRdb table, and some are missing; sequencing was by immunoSEQ multiplex PCR. The data contain roughly 120,000 clones, about 95% of them seen just once; the ten biggest clones take up around 3.6%. Sequenced sample: blood. These receptors all come from a man aged 30-40 years in good health.

The chain couples TRBV7-6 to TRBJ2-3, with 10 bases fitting TRBD2. V dropped 2 bases and J dropped 2; count of bases not matched to a gene: 4. Germline CDR1 SGHVS, CDR2 FNYEAQ. The CDR3 sequence is 16 residues long. CDR3 protein: CASSLYSGGNTDTQYF. The CDR3 bases are TGTGCCAGCAGCTTATATAGCGGGGGGAACACAGATACGCAGTATTTT.

The chain combines TRBV3-1 (or the pseudogene TRBV3-2) with TRBJ1-2; D not resolved. The CDR3 length is 15 residues. Germline lookup yields CDR1 LGHDT and CDR2 YNNKEL (reference sequence). V dropped 1 base and J dropped 0 bases, with 9 bases sitting between them. This CDR3 reads CASSQGVISNYGYTF. The DNA for the CDR3 is TGTGCCAGCAGCCAAGGGGTCATATCTAACTATGGCTACACCTTC.

The chain joins TRBV5-5 to TRBJ2-3, with D perhaps given as TRBD1 or TRBD2 (5 bases each). The V end was cut by 3 bases, the J end by 4 bases, with 12 bases between. Germline V gene data show CDR1 as SGHKS and CDR2 as YYEKEE (reference sequence). CDR3 length: 14 residues. CDR3 coding DNA: TGTGCCAGCAGCTCGAGGACGGGGCCAGATACGCAGTATTTT. Residues: CASSSRTGPDTQYF.

The V gene is TRBV2, the J gene TRBJ2-7, with TRBD1 as a possible D gene (6 bases). Germline CDR1 and CDR2: SNHLY and FYNNEI. This CDR3 is built from 12 residues. V was shortened by 6 bases and J by 6 bases, with 12 bases between the two germline ends. Here the CDR3 reads CASSQLRGEQYF. CDR3 nucleotides: TGTGCCAGCAGCCAACTCAGGGGCGAGCAGTACTTC. Full variable domain (remainder filled in from reference TRBV2 and TRBJ2-7): EPEVTQTPSHQVTQMGQEVILRCVPISNHLYFYWYRQILGQKVEFLVSFYNNEISEKSEIFDDQFSVERPDGSNFTLKIRSTKLEDSAMYFCASSQLRGEQYFGPGTRLTVT.

The chain couples TRBV6-6 to TRBJ1-1; D remains ambiguous. V was cut by 0 bases and J by 0 bases, with 8 bases left in between. The length of the CDR3 is 15 residues. The germline V gene has CDR1 MNHNY and CDR2 SVGAGI (reference sequence). The CDR3 region is CASSYSVSVNTEAFF. The CDR3 DNA reads TGTGCCAGCAGTTACTCGGTCTCGGTGAACACTGAAGCTTTCTTT.

The V gene is TRBV19, the J gene TRBJ1-5; D is unclear. CDR1 is LNHDA, CDR2 SQIVND, per germline (reference sequence). The CDR3 is 15 amino acids. V lost 8 bases, J lost 7 bases, and 21 bases lay in between. CDR3 nucleotide sequence: TGTGCCAGTGGCGGGTTTACGGGCCATGGACAGCCCCAGCATTTT. This encodes CASGGFTGHGQPQHF.

V is TRBV2 and J is TRBJ2-1; D perhaps matches TRBD1 (5 bases). V gave up 7 bases and J gave up 6 bases, with 22 bases separating them. CDR1 is SNHLY and CDR2 is FYNNEI in the germline V gene. The CDR3 is made up of 16 amino acids. CDR3 bases: TGTGCCAGCAACCCAGGGAATTTATTGTCGGGCAATGAGCAGTTCTTC. Protein product: CASNPGNLLSGNEQFF.

This rearrangement joins TRBV4-2 to TRBJ2-7, with D possibly being TRBD1 (6 bases). The V and J ends lost 1 base and 1 base respectively, with 8 bases between them. Germline lookup yields CDR1 LGHNA and CDR2 YNFKEQ. CDR3 size: 14 residues. The CDR3 sequence: CASSQGQVSYEQYF. In DNA, the CDR3 is TGTGCCAGCAGCCAAGGACAGGTATCCTACGAGCAGTACTTC.

The rearrangement uses TRBV28 and TRBJ2-7; 7 bases fit TRBD1. The ends lost 10 bases at V and 4 bases at J; junction bases unmatched: 13. The CDR3 covers 14 residues. CDR1 is MDHEN and CDR2 is SYDVKM in the germline V gene. This CDR3 is CATIDRAGRYEQYF. The CDR3 bases are TGTGCCACCATCGACAGGGCAGGAAGGTACGAGCAGTACTTC.

The chain joins TRBV6-2 or TRBV6-3 to TRBJ2-4, with D possibly being TRBD1 (5 bases). V lost 0 bases to trimming and J lost 7 bases, with 19 bases between them. There are 17 residues in the CDR3. Germline CDR1 and CDR2: MNHEY and SVGEGT. This CDR3 is CASSYSSIGRDGNIQYF. In nucleotides, the CDR3 is TGTGCCAGCAGTTACTCGAGTATCGGCAGGGATGGGAACATTCAGTACTTC.

This chain joins TRBV7-9 and TRBJ1-6; 9 bases agree with TRBD1. Germline loops: CDR1 SEHNR, CDR2 FQNEAQ (reference sequence). This CDR3 comprises 14 residues. The trim removed 4 bases at V and 11 bases at J, leaving 6 bases unmatched. CDR3 residues: CASSSGTGRPPLHF. The CDR3 nucleotides read TGTGCCAGCAGCTCCGGGACAGGGAGGCCACCCCTCCACTTT.

The rearrangement uses TRBV6-2 or TRBV6-3 and TRBJ1-2, with D perhaps TRBD1 (6 bases). Germline CDR1 is MNHEY and CDR2 is SVGEGT. Trimming took off 6 bases at V and 2 bases at J, with 19 bases between the two ends. This CDR3 contains 16 residues. CDR3 coding DNA: TGTGCCAGCAGCTCCCTCCGGGACACAAAGAACTATGGCTACACCTTC. This sequence encodes CASSSLRDTKNYGYTF.

The chain couples TRBV28 to TRBJ2-7; D ambiguous. V was clipped by 5 bases and J by 4 bases, with 9 bases between them. CDR3 length: 12 amino acids. The germline gives CDR1 MDHEN, CDR2 SYDVKM. The CDR3 region has the DNA TGTGCCAGCAGTCCCTCCGGGTACGAGCAGTACTTC. Translated, it gives CASSPSGYEQYF. Full variable domain (remainder filled in from reference TRBV28 and TRBJ2-7): DVKVTQSSRYLVKRTGEKVFLECVQDMDHENMFWYRQDPGLGLRLIYFSYDVKMKEKGDIPEGYSVSREKKERFSLILESASTNQTSMYLCASSPSGYEQYFGPGTRLTVT.

Only one count was recorded for this clone. The V and J genes are TRBV4-1 and TRBJ1-1; D is ambiguous. The CDR3 has 14 amino acids. CDR1 and CDR2 (germline): MGHRA, YSYEKL. V lost 4 bases and J lost 1, with 10 bases in between. CDR3 nucleotide sequence: TGCGCCAGCAGCCCTAGAGGGCAGAACACTGAAGCTTTCTTT. Protein sequence: CASSPRGQNTEAFF.

J is TRBJ1-5 and V is TRBV5-1, with D possibly being TRBD1 (5 bases). This CDR3 comprises 14 residues. Germline lookup yields CDR1 SGHRS and CDR2 YFSETQ. Trimming cost V 0 bases and J 8 bases, with 12 bases left between them. The CDR3 loop reads CASSLEGLGEPQHF. CDR3 nucleotides: TGCGCCAGCAGCTTGGAAGGGTTGGGGGAGCCCCAGCATTTT.

The V call is TRBV4-3, the J call TRBJ1-6; 10 positions agree with TRBD1. Germline loops: CDR1 LGHNA, CDR2 YSLEER. The CDR3 runs 16 residues. The ends lost 5 bases at V and 9 bases at J; junction bases unmatched: 10. The CDR3 protein is CASSERADRGISPLHF. The CDR3 bases are TGCGCCAGCAGCGAGAGGGCGGACAGGGGGATTTCACCCCTCCACTTT.

The chain links TRBV4-1 to TRBJ2-1, with 13 nucleotides matching TRBD2. After removal of 0 bases from V and 10 bases from J, the junction contained 6 bases not matched to a gene. Germline assignment: CDR1 MGHRA and CDR2 YSYEKL. This CDR3 region has 16 residues. CDR3 in amino acids: CASSQDQTSGGKEQFF. In nucleotides, the CDR3 is TGCGCCAGCAGCCAAGATCAGACTAGCGGGGGGAAGGAGCAGTTCTTC.

This clone appeared once. This chain connects TRBV19 to TRBJ1-2; D possibly corresponds to TRBD1 (5 bases). In germline, CDR1 is LNHDA, CDR2 SQIVND (reference sequence). Between the trimmed V and J ends, which lost 7 bases and 0 bases, there was a span of 15 bases. The CDR3 consists of 15 residues. Here the CDR3 DNA reads TGTGCCAGTACCCTAATGGGGGGAACTAACTATGGCTACACCTTC. Translating gives CASTLMGGTNYGYTF. The whole variable domain, filled in from reference TRBV19 and TRBJ1-2, reads DGGITQSPKYLFRKEGQNVTLSCEQNLNHDAMYWYRQDPGQGLRLIYYSQIVNDFQKGDIAEGYSVSREKKESFPLTVTSAQKNPTAFYLCASTLMGGTNYGYTFGSGTRLTVV.

This clone was seen a single time. At one end the junction does not follow the germline gene, possibly because of a read error. The chain is built from TRBV6-2 or TRBV6-3 and TRBJ1-2; 9 positions match TRBD1. From germline, CDR1 is MNHEY and CDR2 SVGEGT. This CDR3 comprises 15 residues. CDR3 region: CASRYLGQGMRGYTF. The CDR3 DNA sequence: TGTGCCAGCAGATACTTGGGACAGGGAATGCGCGGCTACACCTTC.

This rearrangement joins TRBV5-4 to TRBJ2-2, with a possible D match to TRBD1 (5 bases). Trimming removed 0 bases at V and 6 bases at J, with 6 bases between. The CDR3 has 13 residues. The germline V gene encodes CDR1 SGHNT and CDR2 YYREEE (reference sequence). This CDR3 is CASSLDRSGELFF. CDR3 nucleotide sequence: TGTGCCAGCAGCTTGGACAGGTCCGGGGAGCTGTTTTTT.

The chain links TRBV6-4 to TRBJ1-1, with no clear D. Germline CDR1 and CDR2: MRHNA and SNTAGT. This CDR3 has 12 residues. Trimming took 7 bases from V and 7 from J, leaving 13 bases between them. Here the CDR3 reads CASKHLLSEAFF. The CDR3 DNA reads TGTGCCAGCAAACATCTGTTGAGTGAAGCTTTCTTT.

V usage is TRBV27 and J usage is TRBJ2-7, with TRBD1 matching over 7 bases. The germline CDR1 and CDR2 sequences are MNHEY and SMNVEV (reference sequence). There are 12 residues in the CDR3. Trimming took 6 bases from V and 5 from J; bases not matched to a gene: 4. The CDR3 loop reads CASSRDRDEQYF. As DNA, the CDR3 is TGTGCCAGCAGCCGCGACAGGGACGAGCAGTACTTC.

The chain employs TRBV11-2 and TRBJ1-6, with D possibly TRBD1 on 6 matching bases. Trimming took 1 base from V and 0 from J, leaving 16 bases between them. The germline V gene has CDR1 SGHAT and CDR2 FQNNGV. There are 19 residues in the CDR3. DNA of the CDR3: TGTGCCAGCAGCTTAGGTCTCGGCAGGGGACCCTCCTATAATTCACCCCTCCACTTT. This translates into CASSLGLGRGPSYNSPLHF.

The J gene is TRBJ2-1, the V gene TRBV10-2, with 11 bases aligning to TRBD2. Germline CDR1 reads WSHSY; CDR2 reads SAAADI. The CDR3 totals 18 residues. Germline trimming cut 2 bases from V and 4 bases from J; bases unmatched to any gene: 10. CDR3 DNA sequence: TGCGCCAGCAGTGAGAGACTAGCGGGGCGGGGCCCTTACAATGAGCAGTTCTTC. This sequence encodes CASSERLAGRGPYNEQFF.

This chain uses TRBV2 with TRBJ2-3; D gene ambiguous. V was trimmed by 8 bases and J by 2 bases, leaving 11 bases between them. This CDR3 has 13 amino acids. CDR1 SNHLY and CDR2 FYNNEI come from the germline V gene. The CDR3: CASYPFITDTQYF. The CDR3 DNA reads TGTGCCAGCTATCCCTTTATCACAGATACGCAGTATTTT.

The genes are TRBV5-4 and TRBJ1-6; D perhaps matches TRBD1 (6 bases). Germline CDR1 is SGHNT and CDR2 is YYREEE (reference sequence). The CDR3 spans 15 residues. V gave up 3 bases and J gave up 3 bases, with 10 bases separating them. In DNA, the CDR3 is TGTGCCAGCAGCTGGGGACAAGGCTATAATTCACCCCTCCACTTT. This codes for CASSWGQGYNSPLHF.

The chain employs TRBV2 and TRBJ1-4; no reliable D call. With 7 bases removed from V and 3 bases from J, the gap between germline ends came to 18 bases. This CDR3 contains 16 residues. CDR1 is SNHLY and CDR2 is FYNNEI in the germline V gene. In DNA form, the CDR3 reads TGTGCCAGCACCCTCGGGAGGGCCGCACCTAATGAAAAACTGTTTTTT. This translates into CASTLGRAAPNEKLFF.

The CDR3 region is CASSLMAENYGYTF. CDR3 nucleotides: TGTGCCAGCAGCTTAATGGCAGAGAACTATGGCTACACCTTC. The V and J genes are TRBV7-2 and TRBJ1-2; D unclear. Per germline, CDR1 SGHTA and CDR2 FQGNSA. V was trimmed by 2 bases and J by 2 bases, leaving 9 bases between them. This CDR3 has 14 residues.

The V gene is TRBV2, the J gene TRBJ2-6; no reliable D call. From germline, CDR1 is SNHLY and CDR2 FYNNEI. The CDR3 extends over 19 amino acids. V lost 6 bases and J lost 0, with 21 bases in between. The CDR3 is CASSRSRGQVFSGANVLTF. CDR3 nucleotide sequence: TGTGCCAGCAGCCGGTCTCGTGGGCAGGTCTTCTCTGGGGCCAACGTCCTGACTTTC.

V is TRBV12-5 and J is TRBJ2-1; possibly TRBD2 for D (6 bases). Germline lookup yields CDR1 LGHNT and CDR2 FRNRAP. The CDR3 length is 14 residues. The germline V and J ends were trimmed by 5 bases and 4 bases, with 12 bases remaining between them. The CDR3 here is CASGPQGLYNEQFF. CDR3 DNA: TGTGCTAGTGGTCCCCAGGGACTTTACAATGAGCAGTTCTTC.